Listed below are T cell receptor beta chains from one sample, sequenced in a study of T cell changes during pregnancy in multiple sclerosis. Sequencing used immunoSEQ multiplex PCR; TCRdb keeps in-frame clones, though not all of them. The table lists about 110,000 clones, more than 85% of them singletons. The input for sequencing was peripheral blood, taken after pregnancy. Receptors were obtained from a female donor with multiple sclerosis, enrolled in a pregnancy study. The CDR3 runs from the conserved cysteine through the conserved F or W. A D gene is named only where the DNA matches it firmly. The listing skips clone size in some rows; elsewhere it reads once, few, many or a size class.

.	TRBV7-6	TRBJ1-1	once	TGTGCCAGCAGCTTAGGCGGGAGGACTGAAGCTTTCTTT	CASSLGGRTEAFF
TRBD1	TRBV2	TRBJ1-2	.	TGTGCCAGCAGTGTAGGACAGGGTGGTGGCTACACCTTC	CASSVGQGGGYTF
.	TRBV2	TRBJ2-5	.	TGTGCCAGCAGTGTCGACCCGGGACAACATATTCGGGAGACCCAGTACTTC	CASSVDPGQHIRETQYF
.	TRBV20-1	TRBJ2-5	.	TGCAGTGCTATAGCTGAAGAGACCCAGTACTTC	CSAIAEETQYF
TRBD2	TRBV11-2	TRBJ2-1	.	TGTGCCAGCAGCCAAGGCGGTAGCGGGGGGGTCAGCTCCTACAATGAGCAGTTCTTC	CASSQGGSGGVSSYNEQFF
TRBD1	TRBV2	TRBJ1-5	.	TGTGCCAGCAGCCAGGACAGGCGGAATCAGCCCCAGCATTTT	CASSQDRRNQPQHF
TRBD1	TRBV18	TRBJ1-1	.	TGTGCCAGCTCATTCAAACAGGGGTCTGAAGCTTTCTTT	CASSFKQGSEAFF
.	TRBV7-9	TRBJ1-1	once	TGTGCCAGCAGCCCGCTCGGGGAAAAGAGCACTGAAGCTTTCTTT	CASSPLGEKSTEAFF
.	TRBV2	TRBJ1-6	few	TGTGCCAGCAGTGGTGACAGTATGGGCTCACCCCTCCACTTT	CASSGDSMGSPLHF
TRBD1	TRBV4-2	TRBJ1-1	.	TGTGCCAGCAGCCAAGACTGGTTAACGTTCCAGGGGGCCGGGGGGAACACTGAAGCTTTCTTT	CASSQDWLTFQGAGGNTEAFF
.	TRBV6-8	TRBJ2-3	.	TGTGCCAGCAGTTACTCAGGGGGAGGCACAGATACGCAGTATTTT	CASSYSGGGTDTQYF
TRBD2	TRBV6-6	TRBJ2-1	.	TGTGCCAGCAGTTCACCCCAGCGGGGCGCAGTCGGGGAGCAGTTCTTC	CASSSPQRGAVGEQFF
TRBD1	TRBV6-6	TRBJ1-2	once	TGTGCCAGCAGTCAGACAGGGGGGGCGGGTGGCTACACCTTC	CASSQTGGAGGYTF
.	TRBV30	TRBJ2-7	.	TGTGCCTGGACGAGTGACTACGAGCAGTACTTC	CAWTSDYEQYF
.	TRBV2	TRBJ1-2	.	TGTGCCAGCAGTGAAGGGGGGGGCGGGAGCTATGGCTACACCTTC	CASSEGGGGSYGYTF
.	TRBV4-1	TRBJ2-5	.	TGCGCCAGCAGCCAAGATCGGGTCAGGGGAATCGAGACCCAGTACTTC	CASSQDRVRGIETQYF
.	TRBV5-6	TRBJ2-2	once	TGTGCCAGCAGCTTCAGACAGAACACCGGGGAGCTGTTTTTT	CASSFRQNTGELFF
.	TRBV27	TRBJ1-5	.	TGTGCCAGCAGTTTATCAGGGGTCCAGCCCCAGCATTTT	CASSLSGVQPQHF
.	TRBV10-3	TRBJ2-7	.	TGTGCCATCAGTGAGAGACAGTCCCTCTACGAGCAGTACTTC	CAISERQSLYEQYF
TRBD1	TRBV7-2	TRBJ2-1	.	TGTGCCAGCACCTGGGCTACAGGGGCCTACAATGAGCAGTTCTTC	CASTWATGAYNEQFF
.	TRBV7-9	TRBJ1-5	.	TGTGCCAGCAGTGGGGAGATCGATAGCAATCAGCCCCAGCATTTT	CASSGEIDSNQPQHF
TRBD2	TRBV19	TRBJ2-2	once	TGTGCCAGTGAGCGGGGGGGCCGTCATGCCGGGGAGCTGTTTTTT	CASERGGRHAGELFF
TRBD1	TRBV7-2	TRBJ2-5	.	TGTGCCAGCAGCTTATCCGGGACAGGGAACCAAGAGACCCAGTACTTC	CASSLSGTGNQETQYF
TRBD2	TRBV9	TRBJ2-4	.	TGTGCCAGCAGCGTGATAGCGGGGGGGCCCCAAAACATTCAGTACTTC	CASSVIAGGPQNIQYF
.	TRBV6-4	TRBJ1-2	.	TGTGCCAGCAGTGACAGGGGAGGCTATGGCTACACCTTC	CASSDRGGYGYTF